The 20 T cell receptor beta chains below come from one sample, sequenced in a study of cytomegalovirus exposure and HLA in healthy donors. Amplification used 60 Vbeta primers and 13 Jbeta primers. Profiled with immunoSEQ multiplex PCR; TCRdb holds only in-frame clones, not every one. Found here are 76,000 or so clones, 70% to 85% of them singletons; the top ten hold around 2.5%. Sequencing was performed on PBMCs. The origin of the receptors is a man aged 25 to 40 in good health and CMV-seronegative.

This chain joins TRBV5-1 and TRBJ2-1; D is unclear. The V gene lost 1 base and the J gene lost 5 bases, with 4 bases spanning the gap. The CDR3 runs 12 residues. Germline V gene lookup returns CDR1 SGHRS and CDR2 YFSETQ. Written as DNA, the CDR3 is TGCGCCAGCAGCTTGCCAGACAATGAGCAGTTCTTC. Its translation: CASSLPDNEQFF.

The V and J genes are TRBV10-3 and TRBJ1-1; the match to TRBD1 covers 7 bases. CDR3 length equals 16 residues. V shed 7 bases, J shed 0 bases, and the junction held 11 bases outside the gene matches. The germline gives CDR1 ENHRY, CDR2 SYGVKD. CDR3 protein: CAITGTAPNMNTEAFF. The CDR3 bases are TGTGCCATCACGGGGACAGCACCGAACATGAACACTGAAGCTTTCTTT.

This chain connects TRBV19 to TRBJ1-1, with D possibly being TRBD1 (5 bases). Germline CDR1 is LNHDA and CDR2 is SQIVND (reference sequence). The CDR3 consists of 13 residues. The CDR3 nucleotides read TGTGCTTTGGGGCCGGGACTGGGCACTGAAGCTTTCTTT. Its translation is CALGPGLGTEAFF.

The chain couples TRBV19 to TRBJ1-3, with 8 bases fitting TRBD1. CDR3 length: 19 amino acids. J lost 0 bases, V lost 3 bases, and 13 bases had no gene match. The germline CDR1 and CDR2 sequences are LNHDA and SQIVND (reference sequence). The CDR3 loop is CASSIRGRGPYTSGNTIYF. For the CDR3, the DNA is TGTGCCAGTAGTATTCGTGGCAGGGGGCCATACACCTCTGGAAACACCATATATTTT.

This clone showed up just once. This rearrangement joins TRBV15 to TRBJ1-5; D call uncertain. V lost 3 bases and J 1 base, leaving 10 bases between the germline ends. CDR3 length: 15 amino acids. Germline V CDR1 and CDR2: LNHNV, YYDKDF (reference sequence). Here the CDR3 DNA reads TGTGCCACCAGCAGCGACATGGGCAGCAATCAGCCCCAGCATTTT. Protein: CATSSDMGSNQPQHF. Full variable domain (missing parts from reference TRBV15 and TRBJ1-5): DAMVIQNPRYQVTQFGKPVTLSCSQTLNHNVMYWYQQKSSQAPKLLFHYYDKDFNNEADTPDNFQSRRPNTSFCFLDIRSPGLGDTAMYLCATSSDMGSNQPQHFGDGTRLSIL.

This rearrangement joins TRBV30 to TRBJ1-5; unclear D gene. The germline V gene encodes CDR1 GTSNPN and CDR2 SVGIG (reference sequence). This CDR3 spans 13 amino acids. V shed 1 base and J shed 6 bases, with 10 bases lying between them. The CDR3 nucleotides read TGTGCCTGGAGTGAAGGAACGGGTCAGCCCCAGCATTTT. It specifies CAWSEGTGQPQHF.

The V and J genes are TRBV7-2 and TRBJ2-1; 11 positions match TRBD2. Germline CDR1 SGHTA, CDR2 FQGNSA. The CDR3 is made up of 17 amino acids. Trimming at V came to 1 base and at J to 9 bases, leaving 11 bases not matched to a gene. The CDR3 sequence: CASSLGGLAASGGEQFF. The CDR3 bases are TGTGCCAGCAGCTTAGGGGGACTAGCGGCCTCTGGGGGTGAGCAGTTCTTC.

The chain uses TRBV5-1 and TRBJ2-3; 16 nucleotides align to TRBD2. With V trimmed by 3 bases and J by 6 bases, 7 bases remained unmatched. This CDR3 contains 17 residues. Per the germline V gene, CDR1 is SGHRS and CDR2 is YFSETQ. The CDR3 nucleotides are TGCGCCAGCAGCTGGTCGGGACTAGCGGGGGGGGACGATACGCAGTATTTT. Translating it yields CASSWSGLAGGDDTQYF.

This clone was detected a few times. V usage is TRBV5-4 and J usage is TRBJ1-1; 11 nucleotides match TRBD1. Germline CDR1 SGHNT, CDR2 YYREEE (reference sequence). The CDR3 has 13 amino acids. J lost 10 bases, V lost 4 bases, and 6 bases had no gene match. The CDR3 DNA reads TGTGCCAGCAGCGGGGACAGGGGGAGCAGAGCTTTCTTT. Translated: CASSGDRGSRAFF.

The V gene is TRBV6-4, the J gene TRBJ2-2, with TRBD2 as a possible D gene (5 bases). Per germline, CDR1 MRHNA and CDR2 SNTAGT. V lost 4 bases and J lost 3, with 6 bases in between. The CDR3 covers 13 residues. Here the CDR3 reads CASSGRDTGELFF. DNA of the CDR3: TGTGCCAGCAGTGGGCGGGACACCGGGGAGCTGTTTTTT.

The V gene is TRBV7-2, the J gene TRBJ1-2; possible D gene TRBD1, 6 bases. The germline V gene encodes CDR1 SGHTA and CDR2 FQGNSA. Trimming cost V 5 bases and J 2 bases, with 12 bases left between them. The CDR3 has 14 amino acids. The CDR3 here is CASSLGGANYGYTF. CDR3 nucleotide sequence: TGTGCCAGCAGCCTCGGGGGGGCGAACTATGGCTACACCTTC.

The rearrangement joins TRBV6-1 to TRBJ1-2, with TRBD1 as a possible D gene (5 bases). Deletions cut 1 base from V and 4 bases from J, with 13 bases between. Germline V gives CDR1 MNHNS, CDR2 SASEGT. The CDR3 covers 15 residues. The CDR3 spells CASSEGTPKPYGYTF. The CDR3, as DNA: TGTGCCAGCAGTGAAGGGACACCAAAACCCTATGGCTACACCTTC.

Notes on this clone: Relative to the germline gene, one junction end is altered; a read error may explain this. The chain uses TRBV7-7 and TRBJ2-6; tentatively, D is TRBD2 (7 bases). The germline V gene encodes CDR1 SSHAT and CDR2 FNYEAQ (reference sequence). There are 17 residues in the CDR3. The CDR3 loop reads CASSAHGGASGANVLTF. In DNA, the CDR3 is TGTGCTAGCAGCGCCCATGGGGGGGCCTCTGGGGCCAACGTCCTGACTTTC.

The CDR3 loop is CASSPQGTEAFF. The CDR3 nucleotides are TGTGCCAGCTCACCTCAGGGCACTGAAGCTTTCTTT. The rearrangement joins TRBV18 to TRBJ1-1; perhaps TRBD1 as D (5 bases). Trimming removed 3 bases at V and 4 bases at J, with 6 bases between. The CDR3 has 12 residues. Germline lookup yields CDR1 KGHSH and CDR2 LQKENI.

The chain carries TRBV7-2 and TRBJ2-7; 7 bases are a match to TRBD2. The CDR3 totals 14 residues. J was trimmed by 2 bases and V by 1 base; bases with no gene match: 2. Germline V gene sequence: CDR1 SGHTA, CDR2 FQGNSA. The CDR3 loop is CASSLGGSAYEQYF. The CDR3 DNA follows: TGTGCCAGCAGCTTAGGCGGGAGCGCCTACGAGCAGTACTTC.

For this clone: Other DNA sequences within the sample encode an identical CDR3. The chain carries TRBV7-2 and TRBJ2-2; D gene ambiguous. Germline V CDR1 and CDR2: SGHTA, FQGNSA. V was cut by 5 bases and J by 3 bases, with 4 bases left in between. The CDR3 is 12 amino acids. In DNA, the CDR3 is TGTGCCAGCAGCCCCTACACCGGGGAGCTGTTTTTT. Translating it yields CASSPYTGELFF.

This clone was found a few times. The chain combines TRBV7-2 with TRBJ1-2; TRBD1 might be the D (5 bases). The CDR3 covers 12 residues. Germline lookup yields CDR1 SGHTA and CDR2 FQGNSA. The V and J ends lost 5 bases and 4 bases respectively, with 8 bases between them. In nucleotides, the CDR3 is TGTGCCAGCAGCGAGGACACCTATGGCTACACCTTC. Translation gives CASSEDTYGYTF. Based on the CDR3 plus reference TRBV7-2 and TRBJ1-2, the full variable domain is GAGVSQSPSNKVTEKGKDVELRCDPISGHTALYWYRQSLGQGLEFLIYFQGNSAPDKSGLPSDRFSAERTGGSVSTLTIQRTQQEDSAVYLCASSEDTYGYTFGSGTRLTVV.

CDR3 in DNA: TGTGCCAGCTCACCAGCCGGGAGGCAAGAGACCCAGTACTTC. This encodes CASSPAGRQETQYF. The rearrangement joins TRBV18 to TRBJ2-5; 7 positions match TRBD2. The ends lost 2 bases at V and 2 bases at J; junction bases unmatched: 2. The length of the CDR3 is 14 residues. Germline V lookup: CDR1 KGHSH, CDR2 LQKENI.

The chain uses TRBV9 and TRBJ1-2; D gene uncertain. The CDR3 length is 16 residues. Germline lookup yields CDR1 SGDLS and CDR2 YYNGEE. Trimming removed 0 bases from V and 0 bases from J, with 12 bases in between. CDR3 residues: CASSVGPQVANYGYTF. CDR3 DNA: TGTGCCAGCAGCGTAGGCCCCCAGGTAGCTAACTATGGCTACACCTTC.

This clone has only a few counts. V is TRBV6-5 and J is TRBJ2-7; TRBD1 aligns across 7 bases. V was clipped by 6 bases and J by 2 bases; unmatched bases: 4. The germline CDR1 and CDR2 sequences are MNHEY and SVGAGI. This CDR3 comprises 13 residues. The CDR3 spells CASSWDRTYEQYF. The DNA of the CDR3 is TGTGCCAGCAGCTGGGACAGAACCTACGAGCAGTACTTC.